A single TCR beta chain is shown here with its context. A quantity of 0.5 to 1 ug RNA underwent reverse transcription using random hexamers. The authors amplified TCR beta CDR3 across 54 Vbeta and 13 Jbeta using immunoSEQ multiplex PCR. MiXCR, run by TCRdb on the immunoSEQ multiplex PCR reads, gives a single entry per CDR3 protein. The sample yields about 190,000 distinct CDR3 sequences, approximately 94% seen once. Trimming took 4 bases from V and 10 from J; bases not matched to a gene: 5. The germline V gene has CDR1 ENHRY and CDR2 SYGVKD. The CDR3 loop spans 14 amino acids. The sample is drawn from a study of CD8 T cells in Susac syndrome.

V gene TRBV10-3 combines with J gene TRBJ1-6, with 9 bases that match TRBD1. The TCR comes from a human donor with Susac syndrome. Sequencing was carried out using CD4+ T cells from PBMCs. CDR3 region: CAISGQGGGSPLHF. The CDR3 region has the DNA TGTGCCATCAGTGGACAGGGGGGCGGGTCACCCCTCCACTTT.